The present T cell receptor (beta chain) was sequenced within a study of metastatic and nonmetastatic thyroid tumors. Study as a whole: Repertoires from malignant and benign thyroid patients were compared across blood and tumor or nodule tissue. General study findings and limits: In both blood and tumor samples, TCR beta diversity was reported significantly higher for malignant than benign nodules.

This clone was counted ten times or more. Antigen specificity is unknown. Treatment of any kind had been given to no patient before thyroid surgery. Germline CDR1 and CDR2: MNHEY and SVGEGT. Trimming pared 6 bases from V and 2 bases from J, leaving 19 bases between. There are 16 residues in the CDR3. TCRdb redid the clone calls on the PCR reads using MiXCR. The table lists roughly 93,000 clones, over 9.5% of them singletons. The rearrangement joins TRBV6-2 or TRBV6-3 to TRBJ2-5; D may correspond to TRBD1 or TRBD2 (6 bases each). The sample taken for sequencing was blood. The origin of this receptor is a female donor with papillary thyroid cancer or a benign thyroid nodule (not recorded which). Some clones in this sample may be carry-over from other donors' samples. Here the CDR3 reads CASSLARGAVQETQYF. The CDR3 DNA sequence: TGTGCCAGCAGCCTCGCTAGGGGGGCCGTACAAGAGACCCAGTACTTC.